This section outlines one TCR beta chain sequence together with its context. This sample stems from a study of cytomegalovirus exposure and HLA in healthy donors. V dropped 2 bases and J dropped 6; count of bases not matched to a gene: 5. CDR1 and CDR2 from the germline V gene are SGHTA and FQGNSA. The CDR3 has 14 residues. In the PCR, 60 Vbeta and 13 Jbeta primers were used. Authors' analysis steps: Later analysis identified tens of millions of unique TCR beta chains, some 10 million shared. TCRdb's copy holds only in-frame clones and misses some; the assay was immunoSEQ multiplex PCR. V and J calls and clone size come straight from that table; D and trimming were deduced from the DNA. The sample holds roughly 98,000 clones, about 80% seen once.

The clonotype originates from a middle-aged man in good health and CMV-seronegative. Material: PBMCs. The chain recombines TRBV7-2 with TRBJ1-2, with 8 bases identical to TRBD1. The CDR3 loop reads CASSLLGQDDGYTF. In DNA, the CDR3 is TGTGCCAGCAGCTTATTGGGACAGGACGATGGCTACACCTTC.